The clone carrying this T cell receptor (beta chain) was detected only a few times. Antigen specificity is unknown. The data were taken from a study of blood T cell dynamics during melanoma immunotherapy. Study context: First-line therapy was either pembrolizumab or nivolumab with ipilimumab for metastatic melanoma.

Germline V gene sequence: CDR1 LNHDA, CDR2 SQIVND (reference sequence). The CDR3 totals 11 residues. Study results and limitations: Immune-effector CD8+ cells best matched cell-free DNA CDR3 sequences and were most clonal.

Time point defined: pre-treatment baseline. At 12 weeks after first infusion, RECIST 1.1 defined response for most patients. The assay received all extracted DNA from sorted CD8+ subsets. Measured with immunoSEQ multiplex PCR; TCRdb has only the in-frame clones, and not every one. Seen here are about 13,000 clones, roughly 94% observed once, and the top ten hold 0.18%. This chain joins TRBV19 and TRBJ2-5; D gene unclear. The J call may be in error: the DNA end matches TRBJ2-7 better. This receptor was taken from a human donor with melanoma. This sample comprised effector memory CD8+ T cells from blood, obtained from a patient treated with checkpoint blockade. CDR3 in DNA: TGTGCCAGTAGTTGGGGATACGAGCAGTACTTC. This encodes CASSWGYEQYF.